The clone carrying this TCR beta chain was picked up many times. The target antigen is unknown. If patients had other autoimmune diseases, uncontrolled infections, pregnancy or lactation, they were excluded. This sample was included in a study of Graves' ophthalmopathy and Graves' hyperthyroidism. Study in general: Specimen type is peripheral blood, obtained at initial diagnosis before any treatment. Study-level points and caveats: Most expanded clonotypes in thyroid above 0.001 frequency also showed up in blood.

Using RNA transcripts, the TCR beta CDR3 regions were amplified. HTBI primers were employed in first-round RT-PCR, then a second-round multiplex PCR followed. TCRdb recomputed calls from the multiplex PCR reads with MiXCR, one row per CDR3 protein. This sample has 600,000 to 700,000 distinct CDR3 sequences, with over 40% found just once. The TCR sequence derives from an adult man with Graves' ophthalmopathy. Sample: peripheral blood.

The CDR3 loop is CASSPWTDHQPQHF. The CDR3 DNA reads as TGTGCCAGCAGCCCCTGGACGGACCATCAGCCCCAGCATTTT. This rearrangement joins TRBV7-9 to TRBJ1-5; no clear D gene. Trimming took 5 bases from V and 5 from J, leaving 13 bases between them. The CDR3 has 14 amino acids. CDR1 and CDR2 (germline): SEHNR, FQNEAQ (reference sequence).